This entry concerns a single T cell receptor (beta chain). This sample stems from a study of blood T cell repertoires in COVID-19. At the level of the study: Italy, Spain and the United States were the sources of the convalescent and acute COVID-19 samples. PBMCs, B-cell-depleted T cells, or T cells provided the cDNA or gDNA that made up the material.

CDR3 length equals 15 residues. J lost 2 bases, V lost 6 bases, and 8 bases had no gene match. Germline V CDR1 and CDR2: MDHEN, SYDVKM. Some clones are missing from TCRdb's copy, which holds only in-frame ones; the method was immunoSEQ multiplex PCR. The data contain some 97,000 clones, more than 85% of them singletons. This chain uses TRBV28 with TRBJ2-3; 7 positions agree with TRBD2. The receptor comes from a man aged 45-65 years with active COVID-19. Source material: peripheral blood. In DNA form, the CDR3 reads TGTGCCAGCAGGGCGTGGGGGGGGGACACAGATACGCAGTATTTT. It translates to CASRAWGGDTDTQYF.